This T cell receptor (beta chain) derives from a study of beta chain features in type 1 diabetes. There was one heparinised blood draw per donor, averaging about 116 mL. Study findings and constraints: It was not settled here whether HLA type affects TCRB rearrangement. In all four CD4+ subsets, TCRB CDR3 length was significantly, moderately reduced in type 1 diabetes. Relative to healthy donors, patients appeared to have naive, central memory and Treg TCRB repertoires that were more similar. Lower insertion and higher deletion counts appeared at VDJ junctions in type 1 diabetes patients.

This CDR3 has 11 amino acids. CDR1 and CDR2 (germline): SGHNT, YYREEE (reference sequence). The J segment lost 7 bases and the V segment lost 10 bases, leaving 7 bases of the junction unmatched. Since all of the isolated RNA was reverse transcribed, expressed TCRB transcripts were what got sequenced. TCRdb's table, derived via immunoSEQ multiplex PCR, lists solely in-frame clones and lacks some. The data hold roughly 290,000 clones, with 15% observed a single time. Comment on this clone: Its target is not known.

Sequenced material: naive CD4+ T cells from blood. This sequence was found in a man between 18 and 35 years old with type 1 diabetes. The chain links TRBV5-4 to TRBJ1-1; TRBD1 matches 7 bases. DNA of the CDR3: TGTGCCGGAAGCCGGGACAGTGAAGCTTTCTTT. This encodes CAGSRDSEAFF.